These 30 T cell receptor beta chains originate from one sample sequenced in a study of human CD8 memory T cell subsets. It was UMI-labeled 5' RACE by which the TCR beta libraries were made. Following a re-call of the 5' RACE reads, TCRdb has one entry per CDR3 protein and lacks DNA. Its table records approximately 9,300 distinct CDR3 sequences. Sequenced material: CD8+ stem-like memory T cells (TSCM and TCM) sorted from PBMCs. The subset: stem-like memory CD8 T cells (TSTEM), CCR7+ PD-1- TIGIT-. Receptors were obtained from a human donor in good health.

This chain connects TRBV4-2 to TRBJ2-3; TCRdb's D call of TRBD2 is untestable without DNA. This CDR3 has 17 amino acids. From germline, CDR1 is LGHNA and CDR2 YNFKEQ. CDR3 region: CASSQAQLAGGTDTQYF.

The chain couples TRBV7-2 to TRBJ2-1; TCRdb selects TRBD2, and the lack of DNA leaves this call unchecked. Germline CDR1 SGHTA, CDR2 FQGNSA. The CDR3 has 17 amino acids. The CDR3 here is CASSLVSAPSSYNEQFF.

The rearrangement uses TRBV28 and TRBJ1-6. CDR1 and CDR2 from the germline V gene are MDHEN and SYDVKM. CDR3 length equals 18 residues. CDR3 residues: CASSPWDREGKESSPLHF.

This clonotype is medium-sized by frequency. The V gene is TRBV5-1, the J gene TRBJ2-1; TCRdb picks TRBD2, but there is no DNA to check that call. There are 18 residues in the CDR3. Looked up from germline, CDR1 is SGHRS and CDR2 is YFSETQ. The CDR3 region is CASSPNLSGRTSYNEQFF.

J is TRBJ2-7 and V is TRBV19; the D call from TCRdb, TRBD1, cannot be confirmed without DNA. CDR3 length: 14 residues. The germline CDR1 and CDR2 sequences are LNHDA and SQIVND (reference sequence). Here the CDR3 reads CASSIVGGGDEQYF. The variable domain in full, with the rest retrieved from reference TRBV19 and TRBJ2-7, is DGGITQSPKYLFRKEGQNVTLSCEQNLNHDAMYWYRQDPGQGLRLIYYSQIVNDFQKGDIAEGYSVSREKKESFPLTVTSAQKNPTAFYLCASSIVGGGDEQYFGPGTRLTVT.

This chain uses TRBV10-3 with TRBJ1-3; the TRBD1 assignment by TCRdb is unverifiable without DNA. CDR1 ENHRY and CDR2 SYGVKD come from the germline V gene. This CDR3 spans 15 amino acids. CDR3 loop: CAISSGQAPGNTIYF.

The chain uses TRBV4-2 and TRBJ1-3. Germline V gene data show CDR1 as LGHNA and CDR2 as YNFKEQ. The CDR3 contains 16 residues. The CDR3 region is CASSQAYTDSGNTIYF.

According to its frequency, this clonotype is medium-sized. The rearrangement links TRBV14 to TRBJ1-2; the TCRdb call, TRBD1, lacks DNA for checking. CDR3 length equals 14 residues. Germline loops: CDR1 SGHDN, CDR2 FVKESK. CDR3 sequence: CASSQTRDSYGYTF.

The chain is built from TRBV12-3 or TRBV12-4 and TRBJ2-1; TCRdb calls TRBD1, which cannot be checked without DNA. The CDR3 contains 17 residues. CDR3 sequence reads: CASSLEGAMANYNEQFF.

The V and J genes are TRBV27 and TRBJ2-3; the D call of TRBD2 rests on TCRdb alone, since no DNA is present to check it. This CDR3 has 15 amino acids. Germline V gene sequence: CDR1 MNHEY, CDR2 SMNVEV (reference sequence). CDR3 region: CASRPSGRRTDTQYF.

V gene TRBV28 combines with J gene TRBJ2-1; the TCRdb call, TRBD1, lacks DNA for checking. Germline V gives CDR1 MDHEN, CDR2 SYDVKM. The length of the CDR3 is 12 residues. CDR3 amino acids: CASSLGAGPQFF.

This clonotype is identified as medium-sized from frequency. The rearrangement joins TRBV19 to TRBJ2-2. This CDR3 contains 12 residues. Per the germline V gene, CDR1 is LNHDA and CDR2 is SQIVND (reference sequence). CDR3 loop: CASRDATGELFF.

V is TRBV7-9 and J is TRBJ2-5; absent DNA, TCRdb's TRBD1 call cannot be checked. Germline V gene lookup returns CDR1 SEHNR and CDR2 FQNEAQ (reference sequence). This CDR3 has 15 amino acids. The CDR3 is CASSLILQGQETQYF.

The rearrangement links TRBV5-4 to TRBJ2-5; TCRdb indicates TRBD1, and absent DNA this call remains unverified. CDR1 and CDR2 (germline): SGHNT, YYREEE (reference sequence). This CDR3 region has 14 residues. CDR3 sequence: CASRSGQGLGTQYF.

By frequency, this clonotype registers medium-sized (0.01 to 0.1%). The chain has TRBV10-3 and TRBJ1-1; the TRBD1 assignment by TCRdb is unverifiable without DNA. The CDR3 loop spans 14 amino acids. Looked up from germline, CDR1 is ENHRY and CDR2 is SYGVKD. This chain's CDR3 is CAIRGTAGYTEAFF.

V usage is TRBV7-9 and J usage is TRBJ1-1; with no DNA, the TCRdb D assignment of TRBD1 cannot be verified. The CDR3 contains 13 residues. The V gene's germline CDR1 is SEHNR and CDR2 FQNEAQ (reference sequence). The CDR3 here is CASSTNPEGEAFF.

The rearrangement uses TRBV9 and TRBJ2-7. This CDR3 has 14 amino acids. CDR1 SGDLS and CDR2 YYNGEE come from the germline V gene. This CDR3 is CASSVGVSTYEQYF.

The chain uses TRBV28 and TRBJ2-7. Germline V lookup: CDR1 MDHEN, CDR2 SYDVKM. CDR3 length equals 13 residues. This chain's CDR3 is CASSRQGSYEQYF.

This sequence joins TRBV29-1 and TRBJ1-2; the TCRdb D gene call, TRBD1, has no DNA to confirm it. Germline-derived CDR1 and CDR2 are SQVTM and ANQGSEA. This CDR3 is built from 12 residues. CDR3 loop: CSVVQGNYGYTF.

The chain employs TRBV6-5 and TRBJ2-5. Germline CDR1 reads MNHEY; CDR2 reads SVGAGI. The length of the CDR3 is 13 residues. CDR3 amino acids: CASSYSEEETQYF.

The chain links TRBV27 to TRBJ2-1; TCRdb reports TRBD2, a call that lacks DNA to check it against. The germline V gene encodes CDR1 MNHEY and CDR2 SMNVEV (reference sequence). The CDR3 totals 15 residues. The CDR3 protein is CASSLETSGKNEQFF.

This rearrangement joins TRBV5-4 to TRBJ1-1. This CDR3 is 13 amino acids long. Germline values: CDR1 SGHNT, CDR2 YYREEE (reference sequence). The CDR3 here is CASSLWGGTEAFF.

V usage is TRBV4-2 and J usage is TRBJ2-5. Germline V gives CDR1 LGHNA, CDR2 YNFKEQ. The length of the CDR3 is 16 residues. CDR3 region: CASSQATLSMQETQYF.

The chain uses TRBV12-3 or TRBV12-4 and TRBJ2-2; lacking DNA, the TRBD1 call made by TCRdb goes unchecked. The CDR3 runs to 16 residues. The CDR3: CASRPDRGQNTGELFF.

Frequency places this clonotype as medium-sized. The chain links TRBV7-6 to TRBJ2-1; the D call from TCRdb, TRBD1, cannot be confirmed without DNA. This CDR3 spans 13 amino acids. CDR1 and CDR2 (germline): SGHVS, FNYEAQ. This chain's CDR3 is CASSLYQGNEQFF.

The V gene is TRBV27, the J gene TRBJ2-2; no DNA is available, so the TRBD1 call from TCRdb remains unchecked. CDR1 and CDR2 from the germline V gene are MNHEY and SMNVEV (reference sequence). The CDR3 runs 12 residues. This CDR3 reads CASSPVSGELFF.

The chain couples TRBV6-5 to TRBJ2-3. This CDR3 has 14 residues. Per germline, CDR1 MNHEY and CDR2 SVGAGI. This CDR3 is CASSYSADTDTQYF.

The rearrangement links TRBV5-5 to TRBJ2-2; without DNA, the TCRdb call of TRBD2 cannot be checked. CDR3 length equals 15 residues. In germline, CDR1 is SGHKS, CDR2 YYEKEE (reference sequence). The CDR3 sequence: CASSPGLAAPGELFF.

This sequence joins TRBV7-2 and TRBJ2-2; the D call of TRBD1 rests on TCRdb alone, since no DNA is present to check it. The CDR3 extends over 14 amino acids. Germline V gene sequence: CDR1 SGHTA, CDR2 FQGNSA. CDR3 amino acids: CASSWTGVTGELFF. The full variable domain, completed using reference TRBV7-2 and TRBJ2-2, is GAGVSQSPSNKVTEKGKDVELRCDPISGHTALYWYRQSLGQGLEFLIYFQGNSAPDKSGLPSDRFSAERTGGSVSTLTIQRTQQEDSAVYLCASSWTGVTGELFFGEGSRLTVL.

This chain connects TRBV9 to TRBJ2-5; TCRdb calls TRBD1, which cannot be checked without DNA. Germline V CDR1 and CDR2: SGDLS, YYNGEE. CDR3 size: 17 residues. CDR3 sequence reads: CASSVGQGGPVGETQYF.